These 12 T cell receptor beta chains originate from one sample sequenced in a study of T cells in Graves' hyperthyroidism and ophthalmopathy. The investigators amplified TCR beta CDR3 regions from RNA transcripts. Researchers ran a first-round RT-PCR on the TCR CDR3 using the HTBI primer set. TCRdb recomputed calls from the multiplex PCR reads with MiXCR, one row per CDR3 protein. The sample has some 460,000 distinct CDR3 sequences; 15% to 18% are singletons. Sequencing input: blood. The receptor source for this set is a woman aged 18 to 35 with Graves' hyperthyroidism.

There are many counts of this clonotype. This CDR3 is CSARDRRGGTDTQYF. The DNA for the CDR3 is TGCAGTGCTAGAGATAGAAGGGGTGGCACAGATACGCAGTATTTT. The rearrangement links TRBV20-1 to TRBJ2-3; tentatively, D is TRBD1 (5 bases). V lost 0 bases, J lost 1 base, and 11 bases lay in between. The CDR3 spans 15 residues. Germline CDR1 and CDR2: DFQATT and SNEGSKA (reference sequence).

This clonotype was recorded at least ten times. The chain combines TRBV7-3 with TRBJ2-3; 7 nucleotides align to TRBD1. The CDR3 contains 14 residues. Per germline, CDR1 SGHTA and CDR2 FQGTGA. Trimming cost V 5 bases and J 2 bases; bases outside gene matches: 4. The CDR3 reads CASSPDRYTDTQYF. CDR3 DNA sequence: TGTGCCAGCAGCCCGGACAGGTACACAGATACGCAGTATTTT.

This clonotype was seen ten or more times. The V and J genes are TRBV30 and TRBJ2-5, with D possibly matching TRBD2 (5 bases). Germline V gives CDR1 GTSNPN, CDR2 SVGIG (reference sequence). The CDR3 contains 12 residues. Trimming pared 2 bases from V and 3 bases from J, leaving 7 bases between. CDR3: CAWSYGEETQYF. DNA for the CDR3: TGTGCCTGGAGTTACGGGGAAGAGACCCAGTACTTC.

There are a few counts of this clonotype. A read error is possible here, since a much larger clone lies one base away. The chain employs TRBV7-8 and TRBJ2-7; D is tentatively TRBD1 or TRBD2 (5 bases each). Germline V gene sequence: CDR1 SGHVS, CDR2 FQNEAQ. CDR3 length equals 14 residues. CDR3 sequence reads: CASSPGDGSYEQCF. The CDR3 DNA reads TGTGCCAGCAGCCCCGGGGACGGCTCCTACGAGCAGTGCTTC.

This chain connects TRBV20-1 to TRBJ1-2; no clear D. Trimming cost V 1 base and J 5 bases, with 5 bases left between them. The CDR3 length is 11 residues. Per the germline V gene, CDR1 is DFQATT and CDR2 is SNEGSKA (reference sequence). The CDR3 sequence is CSARGAYGYTF. The CDR3, as DNA: TGCAGTGCTAGAGGGGCTTATGGCTACACCTTC.

This clonotype was observed many times. The V and J genes are TRBV12-3 or TRBV12-4 and TRBJ2-1; tentatively, D is TRBD2 (5 bases). The CDR3 loop spans 14 amino acids. Trimming stripped 1 base from V and 9 bases from J, with 13 bases between. The CDR3 here is CASSLGGSHGEQFF. Written as DNA, the CDR3 is TGTGCCAGCAGTTTAGGAGGGTCGCACGGTGAGCAGTTCTTC.

At least ten counts were recorded for this clonotype. In DNA, the CDR3 is TGTGCCACCAGTGATTTTTATGGTGGCTACACCTTC. It specifies CATSDFYGGYTF. J is TRBJ1-2 and V is TRBV24-1; D unresolved. The CDR3 has 12 residues. Germline V gives CDR1 KGHDR, CDR2 SFDVKD. The V and J ends lost 1 base and 7 bases respectively, with 6 bases between them.

This clonotype came up many times. V gene TRBV2 combines with J gene TRBJ2-1; D possibly corresponds to TRBD2 (7 bases). Trimming took off 4 bases at V and 7 bases at J, with 20 bases between the two ends. This CDR3 contains 16 residues. Germline V lookup: CDR1 SNHLY, CDR2 FYNNEI. The DNA for the CDR3 is TGTGCCAGCAGTGCGGGCGGAGGGGGGGCAGTTAATGAGCAGTTCTTC. Translation: CASSAGGGGAVNEQFF.

This clonotype was recorded once. The V gene is TRBV14, the J gene TRBJ2-7, with TRBD1 as a possible D gene (7 bases). This CDR3 is built from 16 residues. Germline CDR1 is SGHDN and CDR2 is FVKESK. Trimming removed 4 bases from V and 7 bases from J, with 23 bases in between. CDR3 DNA sequence: TGTGCCAGCAGCCGGGTGGACAGGAGGGCGGTGAGGGAGCAGTACTTC. This codes for CASSRVDRRAVREQYF.

The V call is TRBV11-3, the J call TRBJ1-1, with D possibly matching TRBD1 (5 bases). The CDR3 covers 15 residues. The germline CDR1 and CDR2 sequences are SGHNT and YENEEA. Trimming shortened V by 1 base and J by 0 bases, and 9 bases separated the two germline ends. The CDR3 loop is CASSLAAGVNTEAFF. CDR3 nucleotides: TGTGCCAGCAGCTTAGCAGCGGGGGTGAACACTGAAGCTTTCTTT.

This clonotype was picked up many times. The chain links TRBV3-1 to TRBJ2-1; 7 nucleotides match TRBD2. The V and J ends lost 4 bases and 0 bases, in that order; junction bases with no gene match: 6. Germline assignment: CDR1 LGHDT and CDR2 YNNKEL (reference sequence). The CDR3 has 16 amino acids. The CDR3 is CASSPGGLSSYNEQFF. The CDR3 DNA is TGTGCCAGCAGCCCGGGGGGTCTGAGCTCCTACAATGAGCAGTTCTTC.

This clonotype has ten or more counts. The chain uses TRBV5-1 and TRBJ1-1; 9 bases are a match to TRBD1. V gave up 2 bases and J gave up 1 base; unmatched junction bases: 9. The CDR3 totals 17 residues. CDR1 and CDR2 from the germline V gene are SGHRS and YFSETQ. CDR3 sequence: CASSFSGQGYGNTEAFF. The CDR3 DNA follows: TGCGCCAGCAGCTTCAGCGGACAGGGGTATGGGAACACTGAAGCTTTCTTT.